Listed below are T cell receptor beta chains from one sample, sequenced in a study. TCRdb called the RT-PCR reads again in MiXCR, with one record for every CDR3 protein. Of approximately 720,000 distinct CDR3 sequences detected, 12% to 15% appear once; the ten largest clones hold around 3.3%. The sequenced sample consisted of memory CD4+ T cells from blood. These receptors originate from a female donor in good health, serving as a healthy control. The CDR3 runs from the conserved cysteine through the conserved F or W. D genes are given only for firm matches. The size of a clone is reported for some rows only, either as once, few or many, or as a class for expanded clones.

size: many; J: TRBJ1-5; D: TRBD1; V: TRBV6-6; DNA: TGTGCCAGCAGAACCGACGGGACAGGGGGCAATCAGCCCCAGCATTTT; CDR3: CASRTDGTGGNQPQHF
size: -; J: TRBJ2-5; D: TRBD2; V: TRBV7-9; DNA: TGTGCCAGCAGCTCTCCAAGACTAGCGAGGTACCAAGAGACCCAGTACTTC; CDR3: CASSSPRLARYQETQYF
size: few; J: TRBJ1-5; D: -; V: TRBV27; DNA: TGTGCCAGCAGTTCCCTGGAGCAGCCTTATCAGCCCCAGCATTTT; CDR3: CASSSLEQPYQPQHF
size: -; J: TRBJ1-1; D: -; V: TRBV5-1; DNA: TGCGCCAGCAGCTATACAGGGAGCACTGAAGCTTTCTTT; CDR3: CASSYTGSTEAFF
size: -; J: TRBJ2-2; D: -; V: TRBV30; DNA: TGTGCCTGGAGTAGAGTTTCCGGGGAGCTGTTTTTT; CDR3: CAWSRVSGELFF
size: -; J: TRBJ2-3; D: -; V: TRBV6-5; DNA: TGTGCCTTAGGGGCGGAGGGGATGGATACGCAGTATTTT; CDR3: CALGAEGMDTQYF
size: many; J: TRBJ2-3; D: -; V: TRBV6-5; DNA: TGTGCCAGCAGCTTCCCTGGAGCGGATACGCAGTATTTT; CDR3: CASSFPGADTQYF
size: few; J: TRBJ2-1; D: TRBD1; V: TRBV20-1; DNA: TGCAGTGTGCCACGGGACAGGGCGGACAATGAGCAGTTCTTC; CDR3: CSVPRDRADNEQFF
size: -; J: TRBJ2-5; D: TRBD2; V: TRBV5-5; DNA: TGTGCCAGCAGCTTGGGTTCCAGCGGGAGTGGGGAGACCCAGTACTTC; CDR3: CASSLGSSGSGETQYF
size: many; J: TRBJ2-7; D: -; V: TRBV7-2; DNA: TGTGCCAGCAGCTTAGAGTTCGAGGCGGAGCAGTACTTC; CDR3: CASSLEFEAEQYF
size: many; J: TRBJ2-7; D: TRBD2; V: TRBV6-2/TRBV6-3; DNA: TGTGCCAGCACCCTGGGACTAGCGCGATCCTACGAGCAGTACTTC; CDR3: CASTLGLARSYEQYF
size: few; J: TRBJ2-3; D: -; V: TRBV30; DNA: TGTGCCTGGAGTGGCACAGGGTCCACAGATACGCAGTATTTT; CDR3: CAWSGTGSTDTQYF
size: few; J: TRBJ2-1; D: TRBD2; V: TRBV11-2; DNA: TGTGCCAGCAGCTTTGGACTAGCGAACGATGAGCAGTTCTTC; CDR3: CASSFGLANDEQFF
size: -; J: TRBJ1-1; D: TRBD1; V: TRBV5-1; DNA: TGCGCCAGCAGCATAAATACAGGGGGCACTGAAGCTTTCTTT; CDR3: CASSINTGGTEAFF
size: -; J: TRBJ2-2; D: TRBD1; V: TRBV11-2; DNA: TGTGCCAGCAGCTTACTTAGTCCAGGGGGCGGGGAGCTGTTTTTT; CDR3: CASSLLSPGGGELFF